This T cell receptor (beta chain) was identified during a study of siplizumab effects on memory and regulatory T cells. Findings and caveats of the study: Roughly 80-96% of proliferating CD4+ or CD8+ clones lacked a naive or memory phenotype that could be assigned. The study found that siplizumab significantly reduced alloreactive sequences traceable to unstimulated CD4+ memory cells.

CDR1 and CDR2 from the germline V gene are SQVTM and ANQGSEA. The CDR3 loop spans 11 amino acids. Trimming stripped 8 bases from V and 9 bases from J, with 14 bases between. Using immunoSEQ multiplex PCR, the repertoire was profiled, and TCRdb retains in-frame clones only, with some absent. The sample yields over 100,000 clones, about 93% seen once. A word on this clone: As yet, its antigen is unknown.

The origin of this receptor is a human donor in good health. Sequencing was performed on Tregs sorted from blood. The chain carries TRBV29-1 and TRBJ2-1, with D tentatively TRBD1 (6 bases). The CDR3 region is CSPYRGGEQFF. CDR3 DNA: TGCAGCCCCTACCGAGGGGGTGAGCAGTTCTTC.